The present entry profiles one TCR beta chain with its context. Among the unsorted PBMC samples, replicate PCRs used around 280 ng DNA, 30,000 to 35,000 T cell genomes. The table came from immunoSEQ multiplex PCR; TCRdb's copy has only in-frame clones and leaves some out. This table holds around 430,000 clones, roughly 83% found once. The data originate from a study of shared clonotypes between healthy human individuals. V dropped 9 bases and J dropped 5; count of bases not matched to a gene: 14. There are 15 residues in the CDR3. Germline values: CDR1 SGDLS, CDR2 YYNGEE. The rearrangement joins TRBV9 to TRBJ2-5; 9 bases match TRBD1. The sequence was collected from a woman in her 40s in good health. Some clones in this sample may be carry-over from other donors' samples. The source material was PBMCs. CDR3: CATTRGQGVWETQYF. CDR3 coding DNA: TGTGCCACCACACGGGGACAGGGAGTCTGGGAGACCCAGTACTTC.